Below are 22 T cell receptor beta chains sequenced from a single sample in a study of shared clonotypes between healthy human individuals. Assay: immunoSEQ multiplex PCR; the TCRdb copy retains only in-frame clones and omits some. Among 1.5 million to 1.9 million clones listed, nearly 99% were seen once. Sequencing was done on a sample of naive CD4+ T cells sorted from blood. Subset specified: CD45RA+ positively selected. These receptors all stem from a man aged 30 to 39 in good health.

The chain recombines TRBV9 with TRBJ2-7, with 9 bases that match TRBD2. CDR1 and CDR2 (germline): SGDLS, YYNGEE. The CDR3 runs 17 residues. J was trimmed by 4 bases and V by 0 bases; bases with no gene match: 11. DNA of the CDR3: TGTGCCAGCAGCGTAGATGGGCGAGCGGGAGGCCCTTACGAGCAGTACTTC. Translating it yields CASSVDGRAGGPYEQYF.

The J gene is TRBJ1-1, the V gene TRBV7-2; a possible D gene is TRBD1 (5 bases). The CDR3 consists of 18 residues. CDR1 and CDR2 from the germline V gene are SGHTA and FQGNSA. V lost 5 bases and J 0 bases, leaving 22 bases between the germline ends. CDR3 sequence: CASSPERQTGRMNTEAFF. Written as DNA, the CDR3 is TGTGCCAGCAGCCCCGAACGGCAAACGGGACGCATGAACACTGAAGCTTTCTTT.

The V and J genes are TRBV5-6 and TRBJ2-5, with 7 bases lining up with TRBD2. Germline CDR1 SGHDT, CDR2 YYEEEE. V was pared by 0 bases and J by 7 bases, with 3 bases of the junction left unmatched. The CDR3 spans 13 residues. DNA for the CDR3: TGTGCCAGCAGCTTGGGGACTAGTGGGACCCAGTACTTC. Translated, it gives CASSLGTSGTQYF.

The chain joins TRBV6-1 to TRBJ1-4; weak D call: TRBD1 (6 bases). Looked up from germline, CDR1 is MNHNS and CDR2 is SASEGT. V lost 9 bases to trimming and J lost 10 bases, with 24 bases between them. The CDR3 consists of 15 residues. CDR3 nucleotides: TGTGCCAGTTTGTCGGCCGGGACAACTGGCGGAAAACTGTTTTTT. This sequence encodes CASLSAGTTGGKLFF.

In this sample, this clone turned up once. The chain recombines TRBV6-1 with TRBJ1-5; no clear D. Between the trimmed V and J ends, which lost 4 bases and 4 bases, there was a span of 11 bases. The CDR3 sequence is 14 residues long. Germline CDR1 is MNHNS and CDR2 is SASEGT. The CDR3, as DNA: TGTGCCAGCAGTGGGTTACTAAAGAATCAGCCCCAGCATTTT. Translation gives CASSGLLKNQPQHF.

J is TRBJ2-6 and V is TRBV5-1; no clear D gene. CDR3 length equals 16 residues. Germline CDR1 and CDR2: SGHRS and YFSETQ. Trimming took 0 bases from V and 0 from J, leaving 7 bases between them. The chain's CDR3 is CASSLVTSSGANVLTF. The DNA for the CDR3 is TGCGCCAGCAGCTTGGTTACGAGCTCTGGGGCCAACGTCCTGACTTTC. The full variable domain, in which reference TRBV5-1 and TRBJ2-6 provide the parts outside the CDR3, is KAGVTQTPRYLIKTRGQQVTLSCSPISGHRSVSWYQQTPGQGLQFLFEYFSETQRNKGNFPGRFSGRQFSNSRSEMNVSTLELGDSALYLCASSLVTSSGANVLTFGAGSRLTVL.

About this clone: Germline is not matched at one junction end, which may reflect a read error. The V call is TRBV4-2, the J call TRBJ1-2; D unclear. The CDR3 runs to 15 residues. The germline CDR1 and CDR2 sequences are LGHNA and YNFKEQ. The CDR3 loop is CASSQEKVEGYGYTF. The CDR3 nucleotides are TGTGCCAGCAGTCAAGAGAAAGTGGAAGGCTATGGCTACACCTTC.

The rearrangement joins TRBV28 to TRBJ2-7; D ambiguous. Between the trimmed V and J ends, which lost 6 bases and 2 bases, there was a span of 17 bases. CDR1 MDHEN and CDR2 SYDVKM come from the germline V gene. The CDR3 has 15 residues. The CDR3 reads CASSHAVTFTYEQYF. CDR3 DNA sequence: TGTGCCAGCAGCCACGCAGTAACATTCACCTACGAGCAGTACTTC.

The V gene is TRBV28, the J gene TRBJ1-5; TRBD1 agrees at 7 bases. CDR3 length: 17 residues. Germline V gene data show CDR1 as MDHEN and CDR2 as SYDVKM. V dropped 2 bases and J dropped 4; count of bases not matched to a gene: 11. The CDR3 DNA reads TGTGCCAGCAGTTTACGACAACGACAGGGAGGTAATCAGCCCCAGCATTTT. This codes for CASSLRQRQGGNQPQHF.

This clone is a singleton in its sample. V gene TRBV21-1 combines with J gene TRBJ2-3. TRBV21-1 is described as a pseudogene. The CDR3 consists of 15 residues. Here the CDR3 reads CASSKGRSLADTQYF. As DNA, the CDR3 is TGTGCCAGCAGCAAAGGACGGTCCCTCGCAGATACGCAGTATTTT.

This clone was seen a single time. The J gene is TRBJ1-5, the V gene TRBV7-8; D not certain. The ends were cut back, 5 bases at V and 2 bases at J, with 7 bases in the middle. CDR1 is SGHVS and CDR2 is FQNEAQ in the germline V gene. The CDR3 is 13 residues long. CDR3 coding DNA: TGTGCCAGCAGCCCCGGGGGCAATCAGCCCCAGCATTTT. Amino acid sequence: CASSPGGNQPQHF. The full variable domain, its missing parts supplied by reference TRBV7-8 and TRBJ1-5, is GAGVSQSPRYKVAKRGQDVALRCDPISGHVSLFWYQQALGQGPEFLTYFQNEAQLDKSGLPSDRFFAERPEGSVSTLKIQRTQQEDSAVYLCASSPGGNQPQHFGDGTRLSIL.

The rearrangement links TRBV9 to TRBJ2-2, with D unresolved. In germline, CDR1 is SGDLS, CDR2 YYNGEE. This CDR3 is 15 amino acids long. Trimming shortened V by 3 bases and J by 1 base, and 10 bases separated the two germline ends. CDR3 protein: CASSEVSLNTGELFF. Here the CDR3 DNA reads TGTGCCAGCAGCGAGGTTTCTTTGAACACCGGGGAGCTGTTTTTT.

The chain joins TRBV18 to TRBJ1-2; the D is unclear. The CDR3 is 16 amino acids. V was shortened by 2 bases and J by 2 bases, with 15 bases between the two germline ends. CDR1 KGHSH and CDR2 LQKENI come from the germline V gene. CDR3 loop: CASSPVGGSVNYGYTF. CDR3 coding DNA: TGTGCCAGCTCACCAGTCGGTGGCAGCGTCAACTATGGCTACACCTTC.

The rearrangement uses TRBV6-6 and TRBJ1-5; the match to TRBD1 covers 7 bases. Germline CDR1 is MNHNY and CDR2 is SVGAGI (reference sequence). The CDR3 has 15 amino acids. Losses at the gene ends were 4 bases for V and 14 bases for J; bases not matched to a gene: 17. CDR3 in amino acids: CASSSYRDSLYSEHF. The CDR3, as DNA: TGTGCCAGCAGTTCATACCGGGACAGTTTATATTCGGAGCATTTT.

The rearrangement links TRBV27 to TRBJ1-5; D remains unclear. Germline V lookup: CDR1 MNHEY, CDR2 SMNVEV (reference sequence). This CDR3 contains 14 residues. Trimming took 3 bases from V and 4 from J, leaving 10 bases between them. The CDR3 region is CASSLSGRNQPQHF. The CDR3 DNA sequence: TGTGCCAGCAGTTTGTCTGGGCGGAATCAGCCCCAGCATTTT.

The rearrangement uses TRBV14 and TRBJ2-5; 7 bases map to TRBD2. The CDR3 is made up of 16 amino acids. Germline assignment: CDR1 SGHDN and CDR2 FVKESK. Trimming at V came to 3 bases and at J to 5 bases, leaving 12 bases not matched to a gene. CDR3 DNA sequence: TGTGCCAGCAGCCATGGTCGCGGCGGGAGTTGGGAGACCCAGTACTTC. Its protein is CASSHGRGGSWETQYF.

The chain has TRBV18 and TRBJ2-1; TRBD1 matches at 12 bases. This CDR3 has 20 residues. V trimming: 0 bases; J trimming: 3 bases; junction bases outside the gene matches: 12. Germline-derived CDR1 and CDR2 are KGHSH and LQKENI. The DNA for the CDR3 is TGTGCCAGCTCACCACCGAGGTCCCGGGACAGGGGGCAAGACTACAATGAGCAGTTCTTC. This translates into CASSPPRSRDRGQDYNEQFF.

This rearrangement joins TRBV12-2 to TRBJ2-3; the table's TRBD2 call for D was not verified on the DNA. TRBV12-2 is assigned pseudogene status. This CDR3 has 15 amino acids. For the CDR3, the DNA is TGTGCAAGTCGCTTTACGGGAGGGAGCACAGATACGCAGTATTTT. Its protein product is CASRFTGGSTDTQYF.

J is TRBJ2-4 and V is TRBV28, with TRBD1 as a possible D gene (6 bases). This CDR3 spans 13 amino acids. From germline, CDR1 is MDHEN and CDR2 SYDVKM. Trimming shortened V by 8 bases and J by 7 bases, and 15 bases separated the two germline ends. The CDR3 loop reads CASLKGGSNIQYF. DNA for the CDR3: TGTGCCAGCCTAAAAGGGGGATCGAACATTCAGTACTTC.

The genes are TRBV6-6 and TRBJ2-7; no clear D gene. This CDR3 region has 16 residues. Germline values: CDR1 MNHNY, CDR2 SVGAGI (reference sequence). V was trimmed by 5 bases and J by 6 bases, leaving 23 bases between them. The CDR3, as DNA: TGTGCCAGCAGTCCCCCAGGAAGCGTCCTAGGCCCCGAGCAGTACTTC. Translated: CASSPPGSVLGPEQYF.

This chain links TRBV6-5 with TRBJ1-3; D ambiguous. This CDR3 is 15 amino acids long. V gave up 6 bases and J gave up 0 bases, with 12 bases separating them. Germline lookup yields CDR1 MNHEY and CDR2 SVGAGI. The CDR3: CASSKEGASGNTIYF. CDR3 bases: TGTGCCAGCAGCAAGGAAGGAGCCTCTGGAAACACCATATATTTT.

This rearrangement joins TRBV9 to TRBJ1-4, with 8 bases matching TRBD1. CDR1 and CDR2 from the germline V gene are SGDLS and YYNGEE. V trimming: 5 bases; J trimming: 2 bases; junction bases outside the gene matches: 8. The CDR3 contains 16 residues. CDR3 in DNA: TGTGCCAGCAGTTATCAGGGGGCGAGTACTAATGAAAAACTGTTTTTT. Translation gives CASSYQGASTNEKLFF.